One TCR beta chain is described in this entry. Data came from immunoSEQ multiplex PCR; TCRdb stores just in-frame clones and leaves some out. The data show around 11,000 clones, 55% to 70% seen once. Treatment of the sample: randomized to nivolumab then ipilimumab (arm A) or the reverse (arm B). PBMC sorting kept live CD3+CD8+ cells without CD19 or CD56. CDR3 length: 15 residues. J gave up 0 bases and V 1 base, and 5 bases lay outside the gene matches. CDR1 is SQVTM and CDR2 is ANQGSEA in the germline V gene. These data originate in a study of sequential checkpoint blockade in melanoma. Specimen: CD8+ T cells sorted from blood (inferred from file names), collected from a patient given nivolumab and ipilimumab in sequence. This sequence joins TRBV29-1 and TRBJ1-2, with TRBD1 matching 7 bases. The receptor comes from a human donor with melanoma. The DNA of the CDR3 is TGCAGCGTTGAAGGGAGGGACAGATCTAACTATGGCTACACCTTC. Translation gives CSVEGRDRSNYGYTF.